The 2 T cell receptor beta chains below come from one sample, sequenced in a study of regulatory T cells in long-lasting Graves disease. Arm-PCR of CDR3 regions and iRepertoire HTBI primers were the basis on which TCR beta libraries were built. TCRdb processed the multiplex PCR reads anew with MiXCR; each CDR3 protein has one entry. Altogether roughly 610,000 distinct CDR3 sequences are present, 15% to 20% being singletons, with the ten largest covering about 18%. Time point of the sample: newly diagnosed GD, antithyroid drugs for less than 3 months. Following extraction of RNA from PBMCs, that RNA was used to make the TCR library. This sample was also put to use in a study of T cells in Graves' hyperthyroidism and ophthalmopathy.

The starting material was peripheral blood mononuclear cells (PBMCs), obtained at new diagnosis, from a patient treated with antithyroid drugs. The source of these receptors is a woman in her 30s with Graves disease.

This clonotype appeared a few times. The DNA for the CDR3 is TGCGCCAGCAGCAGGGGACAGGGGGCTGGCACTGAAGCTTTCTTT. Amino acids: CASSRGQGAGTEAFF. V gene TRBV5-1 combines with J gene TRBJ1-1, with 12 bases fitting TRBD1. V dropped 4 bases and J dropped 4; count of bases not matched to a gene: 5. Germline CDR1 and CDR2: SGHRS and YFSETQ. This CDR3 is 15 amino acids long.

The rearrangement joins TRBV18 to TRBJ2-1; 9 bases align to TRBD1. The germline V gene has CDR1 KGHSH and CDR2 LQKENI. The V and J ends lost 3 bases and 4 bases, in that order; junction bases with no gene match: 7. The CDR3 covers 16 residues. The CDR3 here is CASSPLSGTGYNEQFF. The CDR3 nucleotides are TGTGCCAGCTCACCGCTCTCCGGGACAGGGTACAATGAGCAGTTCTTC.